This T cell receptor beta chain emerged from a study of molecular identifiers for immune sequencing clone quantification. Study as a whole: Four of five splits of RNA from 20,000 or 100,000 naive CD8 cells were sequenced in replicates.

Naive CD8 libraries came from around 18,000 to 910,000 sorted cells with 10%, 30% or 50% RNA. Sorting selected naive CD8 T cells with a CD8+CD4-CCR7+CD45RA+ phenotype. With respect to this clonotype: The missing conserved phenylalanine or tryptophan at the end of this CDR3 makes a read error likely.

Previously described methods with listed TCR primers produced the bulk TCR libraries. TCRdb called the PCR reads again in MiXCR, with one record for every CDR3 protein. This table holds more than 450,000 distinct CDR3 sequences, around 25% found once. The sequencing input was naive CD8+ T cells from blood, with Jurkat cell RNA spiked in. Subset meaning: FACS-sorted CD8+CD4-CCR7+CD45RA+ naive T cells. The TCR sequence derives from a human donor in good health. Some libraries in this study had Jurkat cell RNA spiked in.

The CDR3: CASSLGQGRQTQYL. CDR3 in DNA: TGTGCCAGCAGTCTCGGACAGGGTCGACAGACCCAGTACCTC. The J gene is TRBJ2-5, the V gene TRBV12-3 or TRBV12-4, with TRBD1 identical over 8 bases. The CDR3 contains 14 residues. After removal of 5 bases from V and 6 bases from J, the junction contained 8 bases not matched to a gene.